The clone carrying this TCR beta chain was counted only a few times. The data belong to a study of regulatory T cells in long-lasting Graves disease. Whole-study context: Newly diagnosed Graves' patients had taken antithyroid drugs under 3 months.

Regarding time point: newly diagnosed GD, antithyroid drugs for less than 3 months. RNA isolated from PBMCs was used to make the TCR library. Construction of TCR beta libraries relied on iRepertoire HTBI primers and on Arm-PCR targeting CDR3 regions. TCRdb ran MiXCR on the multiplex PCR reads and lists one entry per CDR3 protein. The data show 400,000 to 650,000 distinct CDR3 sequences, around 15% seen once. Germline CDR1 LNHDA, CDR2 SQIVND (reference sequence). V dropped 5 bases and J dropped 12; count of bases not matched to a gene: 7. The CDR3 length is 15 residues. The sample was also reused in another study, on T cells in Graves' hyperthyroidism and ophthalmopathy. As that report states: Recently diagnosed hyperthyroidism of less than 2 months' duration affected patients aged 18 to 65. The blood repertoire included most of the expanded thyroid clonotypes above 0.001.

This clonotype originated in a woman aged 35-65 years with Graves disease. The chain couples TRBV19 to TRBJ2-1, with 16 nucleotides matching TRBD2. The sequenced sample was peripheral blood mononuclear cells (PBMCs), obtained at new diagnosis, from a patient treated with antithyroid drugs. CDR3 DNA sequence: TGTGCCAGTAGTCAGGGGACTAGCGGGGGGGCGGTGCAGTTCTTC. Translation: CASSQGTSGGAVQFF.